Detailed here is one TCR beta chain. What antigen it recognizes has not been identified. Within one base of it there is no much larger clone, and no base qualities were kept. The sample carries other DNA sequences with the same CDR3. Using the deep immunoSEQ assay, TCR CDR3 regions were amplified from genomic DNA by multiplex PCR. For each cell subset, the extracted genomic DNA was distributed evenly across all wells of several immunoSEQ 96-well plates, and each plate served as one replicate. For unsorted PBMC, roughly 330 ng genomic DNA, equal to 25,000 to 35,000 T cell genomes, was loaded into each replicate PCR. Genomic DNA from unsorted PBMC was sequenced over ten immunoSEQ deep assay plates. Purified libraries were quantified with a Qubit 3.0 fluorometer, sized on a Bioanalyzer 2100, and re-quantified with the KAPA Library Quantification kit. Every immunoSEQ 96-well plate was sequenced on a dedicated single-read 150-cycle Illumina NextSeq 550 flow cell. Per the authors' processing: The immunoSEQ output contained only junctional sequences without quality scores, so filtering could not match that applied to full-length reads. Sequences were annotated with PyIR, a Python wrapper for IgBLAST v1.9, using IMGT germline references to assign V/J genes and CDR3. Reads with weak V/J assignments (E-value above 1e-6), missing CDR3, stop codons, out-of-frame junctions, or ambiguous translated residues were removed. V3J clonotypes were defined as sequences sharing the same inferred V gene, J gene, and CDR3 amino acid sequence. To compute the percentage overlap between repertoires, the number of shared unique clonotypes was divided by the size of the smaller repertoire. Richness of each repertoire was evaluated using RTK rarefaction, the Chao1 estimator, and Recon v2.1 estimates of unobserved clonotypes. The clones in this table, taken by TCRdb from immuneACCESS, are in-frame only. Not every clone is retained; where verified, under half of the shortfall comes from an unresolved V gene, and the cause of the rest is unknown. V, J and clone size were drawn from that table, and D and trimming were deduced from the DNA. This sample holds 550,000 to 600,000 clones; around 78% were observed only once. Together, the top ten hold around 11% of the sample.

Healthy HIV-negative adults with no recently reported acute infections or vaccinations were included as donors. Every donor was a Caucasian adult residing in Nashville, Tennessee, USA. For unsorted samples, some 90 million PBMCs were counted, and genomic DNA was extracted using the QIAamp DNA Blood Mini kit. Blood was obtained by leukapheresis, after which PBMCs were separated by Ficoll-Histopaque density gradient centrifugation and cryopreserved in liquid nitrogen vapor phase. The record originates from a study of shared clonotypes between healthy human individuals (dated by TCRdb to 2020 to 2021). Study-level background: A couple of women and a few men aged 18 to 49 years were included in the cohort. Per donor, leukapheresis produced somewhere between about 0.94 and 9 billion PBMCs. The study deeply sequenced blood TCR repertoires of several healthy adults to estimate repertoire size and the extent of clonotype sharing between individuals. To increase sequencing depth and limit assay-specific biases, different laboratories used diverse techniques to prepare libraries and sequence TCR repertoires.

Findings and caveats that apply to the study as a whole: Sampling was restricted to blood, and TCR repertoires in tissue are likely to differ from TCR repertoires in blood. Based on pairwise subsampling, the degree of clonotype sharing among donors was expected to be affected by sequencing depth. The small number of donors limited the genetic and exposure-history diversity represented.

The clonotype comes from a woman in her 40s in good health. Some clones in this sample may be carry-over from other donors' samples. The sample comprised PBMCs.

In nucleotides, the sequence is TGTGCCAGCAGCTTAAGGGGAGTCGAGCAGTACTTC. This codes for CASSLRGVEQYF. The chain links TRBV7-9 with TRBJ2-7; the D assignment is uncertain and may be TRBD1 or TRBD2, with 5 bases supporting each. Via the germline V gene (reference sequence), CDR1 is SEHNR and CDR2 FQNEAQ. From the cysteine through the phenylalanine, the CDR3 covers 12 amino acids. Only CDR3 DNA is held: 36 bases, read in frame from base 1. Deletion took 2 bases off V and 6 bases off J, with a span of 8 bases between the germline ends. The full variable domain, with segments outside the CDR3 supplied by the reference TRBV7-9 and TRBJ2-7 proteins, appears as DTGVSQNPRHKITKRGQNVTFRCDPISEHNRLYWYRQTLGQGPEFLTYFQNEAQLEKSRLLSDRFSAERPKGSFSTLEIQRTEQGDSAMYLCASSLRGVEQYFGPGTRLTVT.